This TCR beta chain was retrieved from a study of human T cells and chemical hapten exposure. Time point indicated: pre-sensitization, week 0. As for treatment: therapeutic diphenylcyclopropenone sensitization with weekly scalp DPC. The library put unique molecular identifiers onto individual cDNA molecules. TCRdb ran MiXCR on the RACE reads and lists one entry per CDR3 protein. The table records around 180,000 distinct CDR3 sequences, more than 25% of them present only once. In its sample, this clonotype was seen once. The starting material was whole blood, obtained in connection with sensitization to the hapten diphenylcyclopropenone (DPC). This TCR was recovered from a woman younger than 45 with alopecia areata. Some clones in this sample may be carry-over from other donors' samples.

The CDR3 sequence: CATSDWTSGRYEQYF. DNA of the CDR3: TGTGCCACCAGTGATTGGACTAGCGGGAGGTACGAGCAGTACTTC. This chain connects TRBV24-1 to TRBJ2-7, with 14 bases fitting TRBD2. V shed 2 bases and J 4 bases; nucleotides not matched to a gene: 0. This CDR3 comprises 15 residues. Germline-derived CDR1 and CDR2 are KGHDR and SFDVKD.